This is a list of T cell receptor beta chains from one sample in a study of tumor-infiltrating lymphocytes in localized non-small cell lung cancer. TCRdb's copy holds only in-frame clones and misses some; the assay was immunoSEQ multiplex PCR. The sample has around 16,000 clones, 75% seen once. Sequencing was carried out using lung tumor tissue. Receptor source: a human donor with non-small cell lung cancer. Both conserved end residues are part of each CDR3. The order of the fields is D gene, V gene, clone size, CDR3 length, J gene, CDR3 protein, CDR3 DNA. D genes are given only for firm matches. Clone size appears in some rows only: once, few, many, or a class for an expanded clone.

D gene: TRBD2; V gene: TRBV4-2; clone size: .; CDR3 length: 16; J gene: TRBJ2-2; CDR3 protein: CASSQAVSGVTGELFF; CDR3 DNA: TGTGCCAGCAGCCAAGCTGTTAGCGGGGTGACCGGGGAGCTGTTTTTT
D gene: TRBD1; V gene: TRBV10-3; clone size: .; CDR3 length: 13; J gene: TRBJ1-2; CDR3 protein: CAIGTGGRSGYTF; CDR3 DNA: TGTGCCATCGGGACAGGGGGACGGAGTGGCTACACCTTC
D gene: TRBD1; V gene: TRBV28; clone size: .; CDR3 length: 15; J gene: TRBJ1-1; CDR3 protein: CASSGTGEMATEAFF; CDR3 DNA: TGTGCCAGCAGTGGGACAGGGGAGATGGCGACTGAAGCTTTCTTT
D gene: .; V gene: TRBV6-1; clone size: .; CDR3 length: 13; J gene: TRBJ1-1; CDR3 protein: CASSPREVPEAFF; CDR3 DNA: TGTGCCAGCAGTCCCCGTGAAGTCCCTGAAGCTTTCTTT
D gene: TRBD1; V gene: TRBV28; clone size: few; CDR3 length: 15; J gene: TRBJ2-2; CDR3 protein: CASSYRGPNTGELFF; CDR3 DNA: TGTGCCAGCAGTTACAGGGGCCCGAACACCGGGGAGCTGTTTTTT
D gene: .; V gene: TRBV7-9; clone size: .; CDR3 length: 12; J gene: TRBJ2-1; CDR3 protein: CASRGVVGEQFF; CDR3 DNA: TGTGCCAGCCGCGGGGTAGTTGGGGAGCAGTTCTTC
D gene: .; V gene: TRBV11-2; clone size: .; CDR3 length: 15; J gene: TRBJ2-5; CDR3 protein: CASSRTGGRQETQYF; CDR3 DNA: TGTGCCAGCAGCCGTACGGGCGGTCGTCAAGAGACCCAGTACTTC
D gene: .; V gene: TRBV30; clone size: .; CDR3 length: 16; J gene: TRBJ1-1; CDR3 protein: CAWSITGVGMNTEAFF; CDR3 DNA: TGTGCCTGGAGTATAACGGGGGTAGGGATGAACACTGAAGCTTTCTTT
D gene: .; V gene: TRBV28; clone size: .; CDR3 length: 14; J gene: TRBJ1-1; CDR3 protein: CASRGSTMNTEAFF; CDR3 DNA: TGTGCCAGCAGGGGGAGTACCATGAACACTGAAGCTTTCTTT
D gene: .; V gene: TRBV15; clone size: medium-sized; CDR3 length: 16; J gene: TRBJ2-4; CDR3 protein: CATSRGQGTRRNIQYF; CDR3 DNA: TGTGCCACCAGCAGAGGTCAGGGAACAAGGAGAAACATTCAGTACTTC
D gene: .; V gene: TRBV21-1; clone size: .; CDR3 length: 15; J gene: TRBJ1-1; CDR3 protein: CASSISGRTVYEAFF; CDR3 DNA: TGTGCCAGCAGCATCAGTGGGCGGACAGTGTATGAAGCTTTCTTT
D gene: .; V gene: TRBV11-2; clone size: few; CDR3 length: 15; J gene: TRBJ1-6; CDR3 protein: CASSLGRGGNSPLHF; CDR3 DNA: TGTGCCAGCAGCTTAGGAAGGGGAGGGAATTCACCCCTCCACTTT
D gene: .; V gene: TRBV30; clone size: .; CDR3 length: 15; J gene: TRBJ2-1; CDR3 protein: CAWSPAHSSYNEQFF; CDR3 DNA: TGTGCCTGGAGTCCGGCCCATAGCTCCTACAATGAGCAGTTCTTC
D gene: .; V gene: TRBV29-1; clone size: few; CDR3 length: 13; J gene: TRBJ1-6; CDR3 protein: CSVGGERNSPLHF; CDR3 DNA: TGCAGCGTTGGGGGGGAACGGAATTCACCCCTCCACTTT
D gene: .; V gene: TRBV18; clone size: .; CDR3 length: 13; J gene: TRBJ1-1; CDR3 protein: CASSPNPEPTPIF; CDR3 DNA: TGTGCCAGCTCACCAAACCCGGAGCCAACTCCTATCTTT
D gene: TRBD1; V gene: TRBV6-6; clone size: .; CDR3 length: 15; J gene: TRBJ2-3; CDR3 protein: CASSYRGQGTDTQYF; CDR3 DNA: TGTGCCAGCAGTTACCGCGGACAGGGGACAGATACGCAGTATTTT